These 23 T cell receptor beta chains were sequenced from one sample in a study of blood T cell repertoires in COVID-19. The repertoire was sequenced with immunoSEQ multiplex PCR; TCRdb's copy has only in-frame clones and lacks some. The repertoire holds roughly 150,000 clones, with around 83% as singletons. The specimen sequenced was peripheral blood. The receptors come from a woman aged 70-85 years who had recovered from COVID-19.

This clone was seen a few times. The chain links TRBV27 to TRBJ2-7; tentatively, D is TRBD1 (6 bases). Germline-derived CDR1 and CDR2 are MNHEY and SMNVEV (reference sequence). The CDR3 is 14 amino acids. V gave up 5 bases and J gave up 2 bases, with 13 bases separating them. CDR3 residues: CASSNRDTTYEQYF. CDR3 bases: TGTGCCAGCAGTAACCGGGACACGACCTACGAGCAGTACTTC.

This chain connects TRBV2 to TRBJ2-7, with TRBD2 matching 7 bases. CDR3 size: 13 residues. Per the germline V gene, CDR1 is SNHLY and CDR2 is FYNNEI. J lost 7 bases, V lost 4 bases, and 7 bases had no gene match. The CDR3 nucleotides read TGTGCCAGCAGTGCGGGTCCACTAGCGGAGCAGTACTTC. This gives the protein CASSAGPLAEQYF.

The V call is TRBV6-5, the J call TRBJ2-2; no reliable D call. Germline lookup yields CDR1 MNHEY and CDR2 SVGAGI. Trimming took 7 bases from V and 6 from J, leaving 6 bases between them. The CDR3 sequence is 11 residues long. In DNA form, the CDR3 reads TGTGCCAGCACAAGAGCCGGGGAGCTGTTTTTT. It yields the protein CASTRAGELFF.

This chain uses TRBV5-4 with TRBJ2-4; TRBD2 matches at 15 bases. CDR1 is SGHNT, CDR2 YYREEE, per germline (reference sequence). The CDR3 has 18 residues. The V gene end was trimmed by 0 bases and the J gene end by 3 bases; junction bases not matched to a gene: 4. CDR3 sequence reads: CASSLGTSGGAGKNIQYF. CDR3 nucleotides: TGTGCCAGCAGCTTGGGGACTAGCGGGGGGGCCGGCAAAAACATTCAGTACTTC.

The chain employs TRBV5-6 and TRBJ1-4; a possible D gene is TRBD1 (6 bases). This CDR3 has 14 residues. CDR1 and CDR2 (germline): SGHDT, YYEEEE. V shed 4 bases and J shed 10 bases, with 17 bases lying between them. CDR3 nucleotides: TGTGCCAGCAGCCCGGGGCAGGGGATAGGAAAACTGTTTTTT. Protein: CASSPGQGIGKLFF.

This clone was counted a few times. The V call is TRBV29-1, the J call TRBJ2-2; weak D call: TRBD2 (6 bases). The CDR3 runs to 11 residues. Trimming removed 4 bases at V and 6 bases at J, with 6 bases between. CDR1 is SQVTM and CDR2 is ANQGSEA in the germline V gene. The CDR3 reads CSVGGAGELFF. In DNA, the CDR3 is TGCAGCGTTGGGGGGGCCGGGGAGCTGTTTTTT.

The chain has TRBV7-2 and TRBJ1-1; D perhaps matches TRBD1 (6 bases). V lost 2 bases to trimming and J lost 0 bases, with 13 bases between them. This CDR3 is built from 16 residues. Germline V lookup: CDR1 SGHTA, CDR2 FQGNSA. The CDR3 DNA reads TGTGCCAGCAGCTTACAGGGGCCATTCATGAACACTGAAGCTTTCTTT. Its protein is CASSLQGPFMNTEAFF.

The chain is built from TRBV30 and TRBJ1-1, with no clear D. V lost 3 bases and J 3 bases, leaving 14 bases between the germline ends. The CDR3 sequence is 14 residues long. Germline CDR1 GTSNPN, CDR2 SVGIG (reference sequence). The CDR3 coding sequence is TGTGCCTGGAGAGGCCCCGACCGGGACACTGAAGCTTTCTTT. Translating gives CAWRGPDRDTEAFF.

This clone was seen a handful of times. This chain connects TRBV2 to TRBJ1-5; no clear D gene. This CDR3 is 12 amino acids long. V was trimmed by 6 bases and J by 0 bases, leaving 3 bases between them. Germline values: CDR1 SNHLY, CDR2 FYNNEI. This chain's CDR3 is CASRYSNQPQHF. The DNA for the CDR3 is TGTGCCAGCAGGTATAGCAATCAGCCCCAGCATTTT.

The genes are TRBV18 and TRBJ1-2, with D tentatively TRBD1 (6 bases). Trimming cost V 3 bases and J 2 bases, with 13 bases left between them. The CDR3 sequence is 15 residues long. Germline assignment: CDR1 KGHSH and CDR2 LQKENI. The CDR3 loop is CASSPGGGRNYGYTF. The CDR3 DNA is TGTGCCAGCTCACCGGGGGGGGGCCGGAACTATGGCTACACCTTC. The whole variable domain, remainder taken from reference TRBV18 and TRBJ1-2, is NAGVMQNPRHLVRRRGQEARLRCSPMKGHSHVYWYRQLPEEGLKFMVYLQKENIIDESGMPKERFSAEFPKEGPSILRIQQVVRGDSAAYFCASSPGGGRNYGYTFGSGTRLTVV.

The V gene is TRBV7-6, the J gene TRBJ1-5; 10 nucleotides agree with TRBD1. V shed 1 base and J 7 bases; nucleotides not matched to a gene: 7. The CDR3 contains 16 residues. Germline CDR1 SGHVS, CDR2 FNYEAQ. CDR3 sequence (DNA): TGTGCCAGCAGCTTAGACCCCGGACAGGGGGTCCAGCCCCAGCATTTT. It codes for CASSLDPGQGVQPQHF.

The chain carries TRBV5-6 and TRBJ2-1; 7 bases are shared with TRBD1. Germline trimming cut 4 bases from V and 11 bases from J; bases unmatched to any gene: 6. The CDR3 runs 12 residues. Germline V gene lookup returns CDR1 SGHDT and CDR2 YYEEEE. The CDR3 sequence: CASSRGTVQQFF. CDR3 nucleotide sequence: TGTGCCAGCAGCAGGGGGACAGTCCAGCAGTTCTTC.

V is TRBV19 and J is TRBJ2-1, with unresolved D. This CDR3 contains 15 residues. V dropped 3 bases and J dropped 10 bases, with 19 bases sitting between them. Germline V lookup: CDR1 LNHDA, CDR2 SQIVND (reference sequence). This CDR3 is CASSIGPETRLEQFF. The CDR3 DNA follows: TGTGCCAGTAGTATTGGGCCGGAAACCCGTCTAGAGCAGTTCTTC.

The chain links TRBV27 to TRBJ1-5; no reliable D call. The CDR3 is 14 amino acids. Looked up from germline, CDR1 is MNHEY and CDR2 is SMNVEV (reference sequence). With 8 bases removed from V and 0 bases from J, the gap between germline ends came to 11 bases. The DNA for the CDR3 is TGTGCCAGCGGCGGGCAGGCTAGCAATCAGCCCCAGCATTTT. Its translation is CASGGQASNQPQHF.

The rearrangement uses TRBV13 and TRBJ2-1; the D is unclear. The V gene lost 4 bases and the J gene lost 5 bases, with 15 bases spanning the gap. CDR1 is PRHDT and CDR2 is FYEKMQ in the germline V gene (reference sequence). This CDR3 spans 15 amino acids. CDR3 nucleotides: TGTGCCAGCAGCTCCCGTAAGAGGATAAACAATGAGCAGTTCTTC. It specifies CASSSRKRINNEQFF. The whole variable domain, remainder taken from reference TRBV13 and TRBJ2-1, is AAGVIQSPRHLIKEKRETATLKCYPIPRHDTVYWYQQGPGQDPQFLISFYEKMQSDKGSIPDRFSAQQFSDYHSELNMSSLELGDSALYFCASSSRKRINNEQFFGPGTRLTVL.

The chain is built from TRBV5-1 and TRBJ2-1, with D possibly being TRBD2 (6 bases). V lost 0 bases and J lost 2, with 12 bases in between. In germline, CDR1 is SGHRS, CDR2 YFSETQ. The CDR3 is 16 residues long. The CDR3 coding sequence is TGCGCCAGCAGCTTGGCCGGCGGGACCCCCTACAATGAGCAGTTCTTC. Translating it yields CASSLAGGTPYNEQFF.

This clone was seen once. The chain combines TRBV6-1 with TRBJ2-5; tentative D call: TRBD2 (5 bases). The CDR3 totals 18 residues. Trimming pared 2 bases from V and 4 bases from J, leaving 23 bases between. The germline V gene encodes CDR1 MNHNS and CDR2 SASEGT. In DNA, the CDR3 is TGTGCCAGCAGTGAATTCGATCGGGGTGAAGGGCCCCGAGAGACCCAGTACTTC. Amino acids: CASSEFDRGEGPRETQYF.

The J gene is TRBJ2-3, the V gene TRBV9, with D possibly matching TRBD1 (5 bases). Trimming removed 4 bases at V and 0 bases at J, with 12 bases between. Germline CDR1 SGDLS, CDR2 YYNGEE. There are 15 residues in the CDR3. CDR3 in DNA: TGTGCCAGCAGCCCCCGGACAAAGAGCACAGATACGCAGTATTTT. Translation gives CASSPRTKSTDTQYF.

V and J are TRBV5-1 and TRBJ2-1; 7 bases are shared with TRBD2. This CDR3 has 15 amino acids. Germline lookup yields CDR1 SGHRS and CDR2 YFSETQ. V shed 5 bases and J 7 bases; nucleotides not matched to a gene: 12. DNA for the CDR3: TGCGCCAGCAGTTTAGCAGCGGGGAGGGAGAATGAGCAGTTCTTC. Translating gives CASSLAAGRENEQFF.

This clone was found once. V gene TRBV2 combines with J gene TRBJ1-3, with a weak D call TRBD1 (6 bases). Trimming took 8 bases from V and 0 from J, leaving 14 bases between them. The germline V gene encodes CDR1 SNHLY and CDR2 FYNNEI. The CDR3 runs to 15 residues. CDR3 nucleotides: TGTGCCAGCGGAGGGGGAGGGCACTCTGGAAACACCATATATTTT. This sequence encodes CASGGGGHSGNTIYF.

V and J are TRBV28 and TRBJ1-1; D is ambiguous. V was trimmed by 5 bases and J by 0 bases, leaving 13 bases between them. This CDR3 is built from 15 residues. Germline V gives CDR1 MDHEN, CDR2 SYDVKM. The DNA for the CDR3 is TGTGCCAGCAGTCAGACGACATACATGAACACTGAAGCTTTCTTT. This sequence encodes CASSQTTYMNTEAFF.

The chain employs TRBV7-2 and TRBJ2-1; 9 bases match TRBD2. From germline, CDR1 is SGHTA and CDR2 FQGNSA. The CDR3 is made up of 18 amino acids. V gave up 0 bases and J gave up 4 bases; unmatched junction bases: 10. This CDR3 reads CASSLALRASGDYNEQFF. The CDR3 DNA reads TGTGCCAGCAGCTTAGCTCTTAGGGCTAGCGGGGATTACAATGAGCAGTTCTTC.

This chain links TRBV27 with TRBJ2-1; no firm D call. CDR1 is MNHEY and CDR2 is SMNVEV in the germline V gene (reference sequence). Deletions cut 4 bases from V and 0 bases from J, with 7 bases between. The CDR3 has 14 residues. CDR3: CASSSPSSYNEQFF. CDR3 DNA: TGTGCCAGCAGTTCCCCGAGCTCCTACAATGAGCAGTTCTTC.